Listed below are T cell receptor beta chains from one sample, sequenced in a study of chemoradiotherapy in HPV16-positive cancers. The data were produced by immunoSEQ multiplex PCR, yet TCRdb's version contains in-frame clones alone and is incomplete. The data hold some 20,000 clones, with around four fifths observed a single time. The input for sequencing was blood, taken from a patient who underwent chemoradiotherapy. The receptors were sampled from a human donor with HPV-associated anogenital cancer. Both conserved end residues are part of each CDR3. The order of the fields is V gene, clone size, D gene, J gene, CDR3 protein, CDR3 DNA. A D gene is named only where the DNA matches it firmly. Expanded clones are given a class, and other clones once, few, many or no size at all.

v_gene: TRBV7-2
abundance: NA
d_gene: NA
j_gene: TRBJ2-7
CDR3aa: CASSLGSYEQYF
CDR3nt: TGTGCCAGCAGCTTAGGGTCCTACGAGCAGTACTTC

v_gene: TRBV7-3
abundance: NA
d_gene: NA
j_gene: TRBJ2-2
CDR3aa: CASSLRDTSPPGELFF
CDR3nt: TGTGCCAGCAGCTTAAGAGACACTAGTCCCCCCGGGGAGCTGTTTTTT

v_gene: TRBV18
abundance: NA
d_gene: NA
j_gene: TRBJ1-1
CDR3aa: CASSPRTANTEAFF
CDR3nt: TGTGCCAGCTCACCAAGGACAGCGAACACTGAAGCTTTCTTT

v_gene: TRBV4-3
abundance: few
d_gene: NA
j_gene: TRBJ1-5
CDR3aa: CASSQDLGNSNQPQHF
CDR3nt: TGCGCCAGCAGCCAAGATCTTGGGAATAGCAATCAGCCCCAGCATTTT

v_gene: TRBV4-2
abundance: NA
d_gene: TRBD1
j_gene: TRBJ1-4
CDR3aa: CASSLWTGGGKLFF
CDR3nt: TGTGCCAGCAGCCTATGGACAGGGGGAGGAAAACTGTTTTTT

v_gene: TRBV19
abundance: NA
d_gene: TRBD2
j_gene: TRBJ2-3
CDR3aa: CASRGLATDTQYF
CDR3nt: TGTGCCAGTAGGGGACTAGCAACAGATACGCAGTATTTT

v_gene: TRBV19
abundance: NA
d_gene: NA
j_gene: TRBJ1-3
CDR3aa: CASSIGSSGNTIYF
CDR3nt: TGTGCCAGTAGTATAGGGAGCTCTGGAAACACCATATATTTT

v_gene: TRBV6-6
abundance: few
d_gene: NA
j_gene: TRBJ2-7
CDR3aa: CASSYSRGNSYEQYF
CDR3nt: TGTGCCAGCAGTTACTCGAGGGGGAACTCCTACGAGCAGTACTTC

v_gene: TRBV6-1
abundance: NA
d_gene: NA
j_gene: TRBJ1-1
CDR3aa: CASNPGWGTQAFF
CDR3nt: TGTGCCAGCAACCCCGGGTGGGGGACACAAGCTTTCTTT

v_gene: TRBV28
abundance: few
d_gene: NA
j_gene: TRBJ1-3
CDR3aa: CASSSGMGNTIYF
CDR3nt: TGTGCCAGCAGTTCTGGGATGGGAAACACCATATATTTT

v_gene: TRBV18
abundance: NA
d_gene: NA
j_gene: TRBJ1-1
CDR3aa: CASSRTDEAFF
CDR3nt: TGTGCCAGCTCACGTACGGATGAAGCTTTCTTT